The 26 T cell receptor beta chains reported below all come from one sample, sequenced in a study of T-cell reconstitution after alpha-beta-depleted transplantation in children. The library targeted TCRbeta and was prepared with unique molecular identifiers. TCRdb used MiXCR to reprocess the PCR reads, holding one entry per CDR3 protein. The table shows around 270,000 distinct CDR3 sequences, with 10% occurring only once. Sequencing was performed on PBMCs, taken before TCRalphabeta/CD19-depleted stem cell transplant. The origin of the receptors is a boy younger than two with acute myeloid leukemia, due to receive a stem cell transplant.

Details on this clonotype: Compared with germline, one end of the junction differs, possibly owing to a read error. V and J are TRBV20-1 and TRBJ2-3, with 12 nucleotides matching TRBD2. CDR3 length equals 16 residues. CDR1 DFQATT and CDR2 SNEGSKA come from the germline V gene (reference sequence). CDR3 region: CRAIEALAGGRDTQYF. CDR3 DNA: TGCAGAGCTATAGAGGCCCTAGCGGGGGGGAGGGATACGCAGTATTTT.

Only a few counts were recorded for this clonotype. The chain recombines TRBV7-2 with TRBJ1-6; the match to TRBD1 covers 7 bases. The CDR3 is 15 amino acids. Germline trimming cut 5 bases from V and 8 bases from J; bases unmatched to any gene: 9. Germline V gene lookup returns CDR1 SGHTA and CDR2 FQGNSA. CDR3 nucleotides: TGTGCCAGCAGCCTGGGGACAGCAGCCCATTCACCCCTCCACTTT. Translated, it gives CASSLGTAAHSPLHF.

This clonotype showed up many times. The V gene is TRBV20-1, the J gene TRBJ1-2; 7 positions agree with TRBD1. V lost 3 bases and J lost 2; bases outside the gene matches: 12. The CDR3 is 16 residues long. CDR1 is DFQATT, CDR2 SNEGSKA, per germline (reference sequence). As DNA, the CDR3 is TGCAGTGCTAGGAGGCAGGGGGGCGCCTCAAACTATGGCTACACCTTC. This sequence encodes CSARRQGGASNYGYTF.

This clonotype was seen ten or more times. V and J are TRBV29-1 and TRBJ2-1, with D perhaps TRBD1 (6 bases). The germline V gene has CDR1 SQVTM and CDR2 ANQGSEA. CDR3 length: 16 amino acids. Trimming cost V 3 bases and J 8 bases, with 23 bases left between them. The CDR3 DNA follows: TGCAGCGTTGAGCCCCCAGGGGACACCCGGATGTATGAGCAGTTCTTC. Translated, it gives CSVEPPGDTRMYEQFF.

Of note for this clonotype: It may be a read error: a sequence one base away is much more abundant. CDR3 region: CASSKHLPGTGEPFF. The CDR3 DNA follows: TGTGCCAGCAGTAAACACTTGCCAGGGACCGGGGAGCCGTTTTTT. The chain combines TRBV6-2 or TRBV6-3 with TRBJ2-2; D is tentatively TRBD1 or TRBD2 (5 bases each). CDR1 and CDR2 (germline): MNHEY, SVGEGT. There are 15 residues in the CDR3.

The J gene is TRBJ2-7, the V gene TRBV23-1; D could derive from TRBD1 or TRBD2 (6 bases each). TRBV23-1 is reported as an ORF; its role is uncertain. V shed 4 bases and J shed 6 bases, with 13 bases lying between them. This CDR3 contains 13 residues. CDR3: CASSPPGALEQYF. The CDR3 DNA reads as TGCGCCAGCAGTCCCCCGGGGGCCCTCGAGCAGTACTTC.

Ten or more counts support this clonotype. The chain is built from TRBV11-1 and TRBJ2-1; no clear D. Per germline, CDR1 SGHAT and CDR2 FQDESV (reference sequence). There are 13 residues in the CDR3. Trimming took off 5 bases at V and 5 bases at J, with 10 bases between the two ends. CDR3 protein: CASSPAPNNEQFF. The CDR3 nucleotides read TGTGCCAGCAGCCCCGCCCCGAACAATGAGCAGTTCTTC.

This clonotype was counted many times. This chain's CDR3 is CASSADWGYEQFF. The DNA of the CDR3 is TGTGCCAGCAGCGCCGACTGGGGGTATGAGCAGTTCTTC. The V gene is TRBV9, the J gene TRBJ2-1, with D possibly being TRBD1 or TRBD2 (5 bases each). V was shortened by 3 bases and J by 8 bases, with 12 bases between the two germline ends. Germline assignment: CDR1 SGDLS and CDR2 YYNGEE. CDR3 length equals 13 residues.

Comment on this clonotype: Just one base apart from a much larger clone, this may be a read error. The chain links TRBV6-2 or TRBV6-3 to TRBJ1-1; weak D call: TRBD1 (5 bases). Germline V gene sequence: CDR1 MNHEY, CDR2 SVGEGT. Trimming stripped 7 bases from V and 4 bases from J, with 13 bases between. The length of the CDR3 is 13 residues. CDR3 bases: TGTGCCAGCAAGGGGCGTTTAGGCACTGAAGCTTTCTTT. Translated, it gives CASKGRLGTEAFF.

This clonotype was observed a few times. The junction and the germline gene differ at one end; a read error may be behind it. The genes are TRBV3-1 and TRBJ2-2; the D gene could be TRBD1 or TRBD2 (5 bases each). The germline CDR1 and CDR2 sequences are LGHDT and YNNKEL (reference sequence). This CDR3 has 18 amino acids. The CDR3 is CARSLVWGRHANTGELFF. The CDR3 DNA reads TGTGCCCGCAGTTTGGTTTGGGGACGGCACGCGAACACCGGGGAGCTGTTTTTT. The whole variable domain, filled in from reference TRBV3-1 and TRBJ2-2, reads DTAVSQTPKYLVTQMGNDKSIKCEQNLGHDTMYWYKQDSKKFLKIMFSYNNKELIINETVPNRFSPKSPDKAHLNLHINSLELGDSAVYFCARSLVWGRHANTGELFFGEGSRLTVL.

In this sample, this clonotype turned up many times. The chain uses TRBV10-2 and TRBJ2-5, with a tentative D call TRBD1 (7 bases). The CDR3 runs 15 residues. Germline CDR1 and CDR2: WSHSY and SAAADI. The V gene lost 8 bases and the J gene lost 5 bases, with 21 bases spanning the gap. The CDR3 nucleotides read TGCGCCAGCCGGGACTTAGGCCTACAGGGGGAGACCCAGTACTTC. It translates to CASRDLGLQGETQYF.

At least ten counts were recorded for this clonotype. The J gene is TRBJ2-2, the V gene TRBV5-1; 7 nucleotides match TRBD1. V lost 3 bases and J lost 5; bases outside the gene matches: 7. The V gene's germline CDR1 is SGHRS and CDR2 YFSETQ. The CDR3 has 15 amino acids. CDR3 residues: CASSWGTALTGELFF. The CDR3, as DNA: TGCGCCAGCAGCTGGGGGACAGCCCTTACCGGGGAGCTGTTTTTT. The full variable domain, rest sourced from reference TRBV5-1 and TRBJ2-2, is KAGVTQTPRYLIKTRGQQVTLSCSPISGHRSVSWYQQTPGQGLQFLFEYFSETQRNKGNFPGRFSGRQFSNSRSEMNVSTLELGDSALYLCASSWGTALTGELFFGEGSRLTVL.

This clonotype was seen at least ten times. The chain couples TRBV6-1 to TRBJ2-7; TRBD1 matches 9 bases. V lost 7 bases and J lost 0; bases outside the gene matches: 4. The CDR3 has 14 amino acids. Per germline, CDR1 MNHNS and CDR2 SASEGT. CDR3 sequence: CASKTGGNSYEQYF. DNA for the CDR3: TGTGCCAGCAAGACAGGGGGAAACTCCTACGAGCAGTACTTC.

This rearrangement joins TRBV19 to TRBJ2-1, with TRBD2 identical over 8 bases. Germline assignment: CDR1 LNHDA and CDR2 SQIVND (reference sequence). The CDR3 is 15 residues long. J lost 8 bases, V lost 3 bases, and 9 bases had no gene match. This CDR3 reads CASSIGGVPGHEQFF. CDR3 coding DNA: TGTGCCAGTAGTATCGGGGGGGTGCCAGGCCATGAGCAGTTCTTC.

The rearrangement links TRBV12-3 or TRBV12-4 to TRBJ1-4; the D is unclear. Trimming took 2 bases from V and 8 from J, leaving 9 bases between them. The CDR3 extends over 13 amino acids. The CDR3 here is CASSLRELEKLFF. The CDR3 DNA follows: TGTGCCAGCAGTTTAAGGGAATTGGAAAAACTGTTTTTT.

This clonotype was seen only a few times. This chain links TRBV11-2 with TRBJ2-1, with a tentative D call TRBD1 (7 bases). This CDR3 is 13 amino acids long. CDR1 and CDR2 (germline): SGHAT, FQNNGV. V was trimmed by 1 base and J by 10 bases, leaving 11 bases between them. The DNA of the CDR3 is TGTGCCAGCAGCTTAGGGGCGGGACAGGAGCAGTTCTTC. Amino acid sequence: CASSLGAGQEQFF.

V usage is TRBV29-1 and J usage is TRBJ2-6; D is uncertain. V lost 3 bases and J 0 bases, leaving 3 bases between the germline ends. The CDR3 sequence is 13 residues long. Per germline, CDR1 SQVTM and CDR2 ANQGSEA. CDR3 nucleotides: TGCAGCGTTGACAGCTCTGGGGCCAACGTCCTGACTTTC. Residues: CSVDSSGANVLTF.

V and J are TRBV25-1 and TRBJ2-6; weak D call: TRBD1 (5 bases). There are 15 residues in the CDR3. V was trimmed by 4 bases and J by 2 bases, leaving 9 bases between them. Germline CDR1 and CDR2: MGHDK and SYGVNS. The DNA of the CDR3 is TGTGCCAGCAGTGCAGGGAAAGCTGGGGCCAACGTCCTGACTTTC. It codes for CASSAGKAGANVLTF.

The CDR3 spells CASSETWLAGPYEQYF. The CDR3 DNA sequence: TGTGCCAGCAGTGAGACATGGCTAGCGGGGCCCTACGAGCAGTACTTC. The chain has TRBV6-1 and TRBJ2-7, with 9 nucleotides matching TRBD2. CDR3 length: 16 residues. V gave up 3 bases and J gave up 2 bases; unmatched junction bases: 8. The germline gives CDR1 MNHNS, CDR2 SASEGT.

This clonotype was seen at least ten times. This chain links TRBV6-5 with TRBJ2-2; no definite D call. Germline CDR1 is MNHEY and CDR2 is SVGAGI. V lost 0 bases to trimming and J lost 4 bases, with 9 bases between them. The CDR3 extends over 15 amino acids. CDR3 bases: TGTGCCAGCAGTTACTCGGACGCCCGCACCGGGGAGCTGTTTTTT. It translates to CASSYSDARTGELFF.

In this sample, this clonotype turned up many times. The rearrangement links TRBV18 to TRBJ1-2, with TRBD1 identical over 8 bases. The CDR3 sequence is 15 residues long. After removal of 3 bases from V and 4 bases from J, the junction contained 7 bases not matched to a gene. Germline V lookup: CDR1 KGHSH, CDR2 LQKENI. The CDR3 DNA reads TGTGCCAGCTCACCTAGGACAGGGAAAGGCTATGGCTACACCTTC. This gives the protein CASSPRTGKGYGYTF.

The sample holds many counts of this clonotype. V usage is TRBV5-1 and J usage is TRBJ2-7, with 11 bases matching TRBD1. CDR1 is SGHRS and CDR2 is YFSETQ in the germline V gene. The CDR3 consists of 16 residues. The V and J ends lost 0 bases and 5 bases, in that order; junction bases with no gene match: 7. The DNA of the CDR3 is TGCGCCAGCAGCTTGGGGCCCGGGACAGGGGGAAACGAGCAGTACTTC. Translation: CASSLGPGTGGNEQYF.

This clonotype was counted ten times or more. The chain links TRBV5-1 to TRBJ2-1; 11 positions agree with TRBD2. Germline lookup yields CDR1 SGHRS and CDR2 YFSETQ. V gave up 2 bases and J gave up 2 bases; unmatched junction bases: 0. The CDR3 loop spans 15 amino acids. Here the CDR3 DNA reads TGCGCCAGCAGCTTTAGCGGGGGGGCCTACAATGAGCAGTTCTTC. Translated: CASSFSGGAYNEQFF.

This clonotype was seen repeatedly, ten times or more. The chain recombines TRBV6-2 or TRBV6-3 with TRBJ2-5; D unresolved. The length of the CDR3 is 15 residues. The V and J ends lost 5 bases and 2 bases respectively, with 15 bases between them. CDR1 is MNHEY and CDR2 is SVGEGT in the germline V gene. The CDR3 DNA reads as TGTGCCAGCAGTGAGACGAGCCTAGAGCAAGAGACCCAGTACTTC. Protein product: CASSETSLEQETQYF.

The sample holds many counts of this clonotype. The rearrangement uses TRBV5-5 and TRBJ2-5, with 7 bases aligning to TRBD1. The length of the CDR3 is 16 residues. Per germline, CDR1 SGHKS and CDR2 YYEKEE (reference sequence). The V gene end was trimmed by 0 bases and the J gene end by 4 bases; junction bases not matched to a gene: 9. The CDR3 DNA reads TGTGCCAGCAGCTTGGTCCCACAGGGGATTAGAGAGACCCAGTACTTC. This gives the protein CASSLVPQGIRETQYF.

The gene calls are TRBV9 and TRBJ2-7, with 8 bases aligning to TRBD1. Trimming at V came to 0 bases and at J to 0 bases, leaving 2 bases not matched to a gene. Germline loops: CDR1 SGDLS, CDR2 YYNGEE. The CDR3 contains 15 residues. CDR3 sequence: CASSVGDRSSYEQYF. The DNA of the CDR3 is TGTGCCAGCAGCGTAGGGGACAGGAGCTCCTACGAGCAGTACTTC. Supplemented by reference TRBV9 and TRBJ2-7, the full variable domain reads DSGVTQTPKHLITATGQRVTLRCSPRSGDLSVYWYQQSLDQGLQFLIQYYNGEERAKGNILERFSAQQFPDLHSELNLSSLELGDSALYFCASSVGDRSSYEQYFGPGTRLTVT.